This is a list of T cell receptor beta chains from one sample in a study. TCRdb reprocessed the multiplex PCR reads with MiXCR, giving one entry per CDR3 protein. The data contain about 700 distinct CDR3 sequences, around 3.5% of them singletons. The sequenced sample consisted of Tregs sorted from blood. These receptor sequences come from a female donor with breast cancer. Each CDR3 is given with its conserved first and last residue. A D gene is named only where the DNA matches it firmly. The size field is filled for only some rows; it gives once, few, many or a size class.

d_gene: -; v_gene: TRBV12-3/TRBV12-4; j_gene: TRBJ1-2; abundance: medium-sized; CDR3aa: CASRPGFDGYTF; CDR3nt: TGTGCCAGCAGGCCAGGTTTTGATGGCTACACCTTC
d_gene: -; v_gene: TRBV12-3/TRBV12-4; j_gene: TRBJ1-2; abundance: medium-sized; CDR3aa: CASSTSGYGYTF; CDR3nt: TGTGCCAGCAGTACGTCAGGGTATGGCTACACCTTC
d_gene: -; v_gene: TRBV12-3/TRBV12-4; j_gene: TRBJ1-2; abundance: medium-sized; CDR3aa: CASTDNYGYTF; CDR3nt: TGTGCCAGCACCGATAACTATGGCTACACCTTC
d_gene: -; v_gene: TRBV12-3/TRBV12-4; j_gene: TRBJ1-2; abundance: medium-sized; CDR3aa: CASSLYPSVGRNGYTF; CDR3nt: TGTGCCAGCAGTCTATATCCCTCAGTGGGACGAAATGGCTACACCTTC
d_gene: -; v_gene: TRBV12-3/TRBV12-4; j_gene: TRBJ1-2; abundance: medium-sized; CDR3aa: CASSLGSAYGYTF; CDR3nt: TGTGCCAGCAGTTTAGGGTCCGCCTATGGCTACACCTTC
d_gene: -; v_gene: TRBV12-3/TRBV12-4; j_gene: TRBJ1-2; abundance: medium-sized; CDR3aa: CASSLLPYGYTF; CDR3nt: TGTGCCAGCAGCCTCCTACCTTATGGCTACACCTTC
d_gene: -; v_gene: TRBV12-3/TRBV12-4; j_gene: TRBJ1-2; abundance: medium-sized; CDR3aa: CASSRTGSYGYTF; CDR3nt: TGTGCCAGCAGTCGGACGGGGAGCTATGGCTACACCTTC
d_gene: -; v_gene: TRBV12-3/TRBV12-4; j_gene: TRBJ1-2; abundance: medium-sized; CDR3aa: CASSDQGMTYYTF; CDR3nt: TGTGCCAGCAGTGATCAGGGGATGACCTACTACACCTTC
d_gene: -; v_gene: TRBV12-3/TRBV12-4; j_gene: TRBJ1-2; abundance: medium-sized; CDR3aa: CASSYTGNYGYTF; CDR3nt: TGTGCCAGCAGTTATACAGGGAACTATGGCTACACCTTC
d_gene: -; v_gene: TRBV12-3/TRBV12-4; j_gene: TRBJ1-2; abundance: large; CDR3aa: CASSFQWGGYTF; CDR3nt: TGTGCCAGCAGTTTCCAGTGGGGTGGCTACACCTTC
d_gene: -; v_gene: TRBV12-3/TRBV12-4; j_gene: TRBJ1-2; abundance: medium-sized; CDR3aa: CASSGVPGRGYTF; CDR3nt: TGTGCCAGCAGTGGGGTCCCGGGACGCGGCTACACCTTC
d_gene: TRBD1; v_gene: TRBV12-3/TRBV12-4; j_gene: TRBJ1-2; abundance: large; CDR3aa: CASSLIGQGLDGYTF; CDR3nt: TGTGCCAGCAGTCTAATCGGACAGGGCTTGGATGGCTACACCTTC
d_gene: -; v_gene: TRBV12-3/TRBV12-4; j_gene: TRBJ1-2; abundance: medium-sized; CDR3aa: CASRAGGGLGPNDYGYTF; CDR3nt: TGTGCCAGCAGGGCCGGCGGAGGGTTAGGGCCTAATGACTATGGCTACACCTTC
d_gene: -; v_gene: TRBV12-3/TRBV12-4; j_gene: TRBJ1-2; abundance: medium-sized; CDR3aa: CASSSIYGYTF; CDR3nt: TGTGCCAGCAGTAGCATCTATGGCTACACCTTC
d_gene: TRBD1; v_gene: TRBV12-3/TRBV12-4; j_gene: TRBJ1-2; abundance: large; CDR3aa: CASSSTGISSSSFF; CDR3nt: TGTGCCAGCAGCTCGACAGGGATCTCTTCTTCGTCGTTCTTC
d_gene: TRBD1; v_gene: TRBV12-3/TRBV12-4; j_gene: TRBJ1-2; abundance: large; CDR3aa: CASSHGTGGGTYYGYTF; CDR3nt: TGTGCCAGCAGCCACGGGACAGGCGGAGGCACTTACTATGGCTACACCTTC
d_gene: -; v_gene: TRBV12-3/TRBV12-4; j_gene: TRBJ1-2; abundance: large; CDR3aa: CASSPSAGLGYTF; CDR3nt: TGTGCCAGCAGTCCATCTGCAGGGTTGGGCTACACCTTC
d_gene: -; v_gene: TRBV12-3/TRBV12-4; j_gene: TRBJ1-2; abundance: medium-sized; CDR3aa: CASSLNRWGSGTNYGYTF; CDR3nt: TGTGCCAGCAGTTTAAACCGGTGGGGCTCTGGGACTAACTATGGCTACACCTTC
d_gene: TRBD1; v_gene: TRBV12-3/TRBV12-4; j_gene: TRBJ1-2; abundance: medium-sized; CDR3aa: CASTPGDRVLYGYTF; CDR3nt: TGTGCCAGCACCCCTGGGGACAGGGTTCTTTATGGCTACACCTTC
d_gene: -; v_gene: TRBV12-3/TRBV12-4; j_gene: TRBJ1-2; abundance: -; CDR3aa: CASSSPAGANYGYTF; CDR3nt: TGTGCCAGCAGTTCCCCAGCAGGGGCTAACTATGGCTACACCTTC
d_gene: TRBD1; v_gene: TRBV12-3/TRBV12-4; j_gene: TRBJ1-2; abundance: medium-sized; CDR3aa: CASSLRTGPNYGYTF; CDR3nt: TGTGCCAGCAGTTTACGGACAGGGCCTAACTATGGCTACACCTTC
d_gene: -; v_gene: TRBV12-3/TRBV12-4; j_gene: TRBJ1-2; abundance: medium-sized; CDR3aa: CASSRDRYGYTF; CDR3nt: TGTGCCAGCAGTCGGGACCGATATGGCTACACCTTC
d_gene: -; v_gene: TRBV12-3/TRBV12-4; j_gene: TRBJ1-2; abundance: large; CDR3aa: CASSRDRFGYGYTF; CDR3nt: TGTGCCAGCAGTAGAGACAGGTTTGGGTATGGCTACACCTTC
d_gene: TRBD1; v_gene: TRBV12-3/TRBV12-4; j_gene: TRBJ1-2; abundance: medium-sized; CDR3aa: CASGTANGYTF; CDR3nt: TGTGCCAGCGGGACAGCTAATGGCTACACCTTC
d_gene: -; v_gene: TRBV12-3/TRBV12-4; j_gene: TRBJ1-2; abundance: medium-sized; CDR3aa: CASSWDTGTSSGYTF; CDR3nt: TGTGCCAGCAGTTGGGACACCGGGACCTCGAGTGGCTACACCTTC
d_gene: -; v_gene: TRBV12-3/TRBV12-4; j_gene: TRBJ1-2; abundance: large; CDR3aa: CASSPDTNYGYTF; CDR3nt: TGTGCCAGCAGTCCGGACACTAACTATGGCTACACCTTC
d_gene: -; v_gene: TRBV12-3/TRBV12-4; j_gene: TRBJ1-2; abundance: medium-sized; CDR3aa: CASSLTGIHYGYTF; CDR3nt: TGTGCCAGCAGTTTAACAGGGATCCACTATGGCTACACCTTC
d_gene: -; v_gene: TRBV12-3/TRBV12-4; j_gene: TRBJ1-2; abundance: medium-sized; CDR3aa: CASSAHREVYGYTF; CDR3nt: TGTGCCAGCAGTGCTCACAGGGAAGTATATGGCTACACCTTC
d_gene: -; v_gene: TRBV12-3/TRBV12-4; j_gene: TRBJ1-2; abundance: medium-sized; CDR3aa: CASSLGTKYGYTF; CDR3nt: TGTGCCAGCAGTCTCGGGACCAAGTATGGCTACACCTTC
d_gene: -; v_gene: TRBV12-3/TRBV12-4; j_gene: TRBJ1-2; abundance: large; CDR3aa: CASSLGLSYTF; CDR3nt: TGTGCCAGCAGTTTAGGTCTCAGCTACACCTTC
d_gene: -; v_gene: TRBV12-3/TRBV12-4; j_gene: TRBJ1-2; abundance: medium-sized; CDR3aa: CASTQGHYGYTF; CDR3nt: TGTGCCAGCACCCAGGGGCACTATGGCTACACCTTC
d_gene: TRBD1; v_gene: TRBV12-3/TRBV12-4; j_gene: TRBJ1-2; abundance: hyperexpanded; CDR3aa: CASSDPGQGYGYTF; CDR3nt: TGTGCCAGCAGCGATCCGGGACAGGGTTACGGCTACACCTTC
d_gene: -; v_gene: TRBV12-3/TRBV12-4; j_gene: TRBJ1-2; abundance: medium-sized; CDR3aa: CASSLVQGQGYTF; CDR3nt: TGTGCCAGCAGTTTAGTTCAAGGACAAGGCTACACCTTC
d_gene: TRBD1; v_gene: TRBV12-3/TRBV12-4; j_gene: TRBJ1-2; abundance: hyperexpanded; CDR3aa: CASSPGQGMGYTF; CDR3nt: TGTGCCAGCAGTCCCGGACAGGGTATGGGCTACACCTTC
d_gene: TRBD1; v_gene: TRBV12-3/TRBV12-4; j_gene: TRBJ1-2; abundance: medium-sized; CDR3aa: CASREGTGVLRGYTF; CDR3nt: TGTGCCAGCAGAGAAGGGACAGGGGTTTTGAGGGGCTACACCTTC
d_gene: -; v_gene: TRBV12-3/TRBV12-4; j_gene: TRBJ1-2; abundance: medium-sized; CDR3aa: CASSPNTF; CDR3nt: TGTGCCAGCAGTCCGAACACCTTC
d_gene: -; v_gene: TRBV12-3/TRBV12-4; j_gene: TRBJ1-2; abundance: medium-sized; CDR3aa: CASSTIDYGYTF; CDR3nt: TGTGCCAGCAGCACGATCGACTATGGCTACACCTTC
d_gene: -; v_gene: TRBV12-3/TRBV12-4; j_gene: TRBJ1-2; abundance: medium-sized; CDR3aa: CASSLSTYGYTF; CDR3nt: TGTGCCAGCAGTTTATCAACCTATGGCTACACCTTC
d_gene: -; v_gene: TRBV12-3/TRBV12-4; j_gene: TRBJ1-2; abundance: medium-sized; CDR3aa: CASSSGVDYGYTF; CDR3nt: TGTGCCAGCAGTTCCGGGGTTGACTATGGCTACACCTTC
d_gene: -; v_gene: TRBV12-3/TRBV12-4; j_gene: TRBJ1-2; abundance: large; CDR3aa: CASSTQGKGGYTF; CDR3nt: TGTGCCAGCAGCACTCAGGGGAAGGGTGGCTACACCTTC
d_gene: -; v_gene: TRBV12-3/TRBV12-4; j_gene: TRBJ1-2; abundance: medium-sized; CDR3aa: CASSLARDWYYGYTF; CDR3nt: TGTGCCAGCAGTTTAGCGCGAGACTGGTACTATGGCTACACCTTC
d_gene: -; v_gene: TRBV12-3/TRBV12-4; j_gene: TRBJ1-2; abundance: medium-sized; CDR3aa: CASSLGTEEGYTF; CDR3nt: TGTGCCAGCAGTTTGGGGACCGAGGAGGGCTACACCTTC
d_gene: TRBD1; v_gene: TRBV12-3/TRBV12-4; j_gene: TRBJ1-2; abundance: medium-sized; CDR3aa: CASSGPGQGYGYTF; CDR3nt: TGTGCCAGCAGCGGGCCGGGACAGGGGTATGGCTACACCTTC
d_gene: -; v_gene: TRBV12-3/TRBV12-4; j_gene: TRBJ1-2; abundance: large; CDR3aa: CASSPRENGYTF; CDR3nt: TGTGCCAGCAGCCCCAGGGAGAATGGCTACACCTTC
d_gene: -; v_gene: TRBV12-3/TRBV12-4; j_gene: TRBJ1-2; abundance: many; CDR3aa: CASSLLGLNYGYTF; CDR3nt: TGTGCCAGCAGTTTACTGGGTCTAAACTATGGCTACACCTTC
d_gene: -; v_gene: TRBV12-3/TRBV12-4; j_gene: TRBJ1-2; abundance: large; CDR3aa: CASSSRAGYTF; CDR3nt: TGTGCCAGCAGTAGCAGGGCTGGCTACACCTTC
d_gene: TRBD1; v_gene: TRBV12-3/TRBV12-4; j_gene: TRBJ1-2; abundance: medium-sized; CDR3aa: CASRRDRSNYGYTF; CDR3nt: TGTGCCAGCAGGCGGGACAGGTCTAACTATGGCTACACCTTC
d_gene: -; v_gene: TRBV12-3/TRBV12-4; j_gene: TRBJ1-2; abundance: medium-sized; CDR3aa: CASSLRSFIYGYTF; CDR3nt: TGTGCCAGCAGTTTACGCAGCTTTATCTATGGCTACACCTTC
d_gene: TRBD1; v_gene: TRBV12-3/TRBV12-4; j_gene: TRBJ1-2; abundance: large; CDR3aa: CASSADRARTGYTF; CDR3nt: TGTGCCAGCAGCGCGGACAGGGCGAGGACGGGCTACACCTTC
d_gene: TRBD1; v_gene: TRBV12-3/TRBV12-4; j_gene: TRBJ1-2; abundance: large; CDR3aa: CASSLETGDSGYTF; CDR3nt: TGTGCCAGCAGTTTGGAGACAGGGGACAGTGGCTACACCTTC
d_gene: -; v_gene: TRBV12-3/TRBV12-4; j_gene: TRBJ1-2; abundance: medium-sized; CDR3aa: CASNGGHGYTF; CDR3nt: TGTGCCAGCAACGGAGGGCATGGCTACACCTTC